This TCR beta chain was observed in a study of post-analysis software for immune sequencing data. Study-level information: Some patients lacked subtype; others had relapsing-remitting, secondary progressive or progressive-relapsing disease. Study-wide results and caveats: Five TRBV segments, including TRBV5-6, TRBV5-1 and TRBV20-1, were more frequent in patients than controls. Among multiple sclerosis patients, normalized Chao1 diversity was significantly below that of controls.

Each TCR beta cDNA library carried unique molecular identifiers. TCRdb re-analysed the PCR reads in MiXCR, keeping a single row per CDR3 protein. This table holds about 200,000 distinct CDR3 sequences, 25% to 30% found once. The CDR3 is made up of 16 amino acids. Germline loops: CDR1 LGHNT, CDR2 FRNRAP. Germline trimming cut 1 base from V and 9 bases from J; bases unmatched to any gene: 10. This clonotype was counted ten times or more. Its matching antigen is unknown. This rearrangement joins TRBV12-5 to TRBJ2-1, with TRBD2 matching 9 bases. Sequencing used blood. The TCR was taken from a girl younger than 18 with multiple sclerosis. The CDR3 nucleotides read TGTGCTAGTGGTTTGGAAGCGGGAGGCACCTTTGGTGAGCAGTTCTTC. Protein product: CASGLEAGGTFGEQFF.